This paragraph reports one T cell receptor (beta chain). Antigen: not known. The data stem from a study of cytomegalovirus exposure and HLA in healthy donors. Findings and limits, study-wide: There were fewer than 200 TCR beta chains listed as cytomegalovirus-associated.

Some clones are missing from TCRdb's copy, which holds only in-frame ones; the method was immunoSEQ multiplex PCR. The sample lists roughly 60,000 clones; around 90% were seen once. The source of this sequence is a woman in her 30s in good health and CMV-seronegative. The specimen sequenced was PBMCs.

The CDR3 nucleotides are TGTGCCAGCAGTTTATTTCGGGACAGGGTAACCGGGGAGCTGTTTTTT. As protein: CASSLFRDRVTGELFF. This sequence joins TRBV27 and TRBJ2-2, with TRBD1 matching 9 bases. Losses at the gene ends were 1 base for V and 5 bases for J; bases not matched to a gene: 5. The V gene's germline CDR1 is MNHEY and CDR2 SMNVEV (reference sequence). This CDR3 region has 16 residues.